The 17 T cell receptor beta chains listed next were all sequenced from one sample in a study of cytomegalovirus exposure and HLA in healthy donors. Primers for the PCR totalled 60 Vbeta and 13 Jbeta. Using immunoSEQ multiplex PCR, the repertoire was profiled, and TCRdb retains in-frame clones only, with some absent. The sample shows about 110,000 clones, around 87% of them seen only once. The sample taken for sequencing was PBMCs. Receptors originate from a man between 40 and 49 years old in good health and CMV-seronegative.

V is TRBV11-2 and J is TRBJ1-2; TRBD1 is a possible D gene (6 bases). Trimming pared 0 bases from V and 7 bases from J, leaving 9 bases between. Per the germline V gene, CDR1 is SGHAT and CDR2 is FQNNGV. The CDR3 contains 13 residues. The CDR3 DNA reads as TGTGCCAGCAGCTTAGAGGGGGCGGGTGGCTACACCTTC. Its translation: CASSLEGAGGYTF.

This chain joins TRBV29-1 and TRBJ2-1; D remains ambiguous. V was pared by 3 bases and J by 4 bases, with 7 bases between. Germline lookup yields CDR1 SQVTM and CDR2 ANQGSEA. CDR3 size: 12 residues. CDR3 DNA sequence: TGCAGCGTTGATAAGAGATACAATGAGCAGTTCTTC. This codes for CSVDKRYNEQFF.

The chain is built from TRBV6-4 and TRBJ1-5; possible D gene TRBD1, 6 bases. V lost 6 bases and J lost 6, with 12 bases in between. The CDR3 contains 13 residues. CDR1 is MRHNA, CDR2 SNTAGT, per germline. CDR3 sequence reads: CASSEGVGQPQHF. For the CDR3, the DNA is TGTGCCAGCAGCGAGGGGGTCGGTCAGCCCCAGCATTTT.

The chain is built from TRBV5-1 and TRBJ1-2, with 7 bases lining up with TRBD1. CDR3 length: 18 residues. V lost 5 bases and J lost 0; bases outside the gene matches: 16. The V gene's germline CDR1 is SGHRS and CDR2 YFSETQ. The CDR3 bases are TGCGCCAGCAGTTTGCACCCGGGACAGCTTTTTTCTAACTATGGCTACACCTTC. It codes for CASSLHPGQLFSNYGYTF.

The chain has TRBV25-1 and TRBJ1-6, with TRBD1 matching over 8 bases. The CDR3 runs 15 residues. Trimming at V came to 10 bases and at J to 9 bases, leaving 14 bases not matched to a gene. Germline lookup yields CDR1 MGHDK and CDR2 SYGVNS. Here the CDR3 reads CATHPDRVEGSPLHF. In nucleotides, the CDR3 is TGTGCCACCCACCCGGACAGGGTGGAGGGTTCACCCCTCCACTTT.

The rearrangement links TRBV4-2 to TRBJ1-3; 8 nucleotides align to TRBD1. Germline lookup yields CDR1 LGHNA and CDR2 YNFKEQ. The CDR3 loop spans 16 amino acids. The junction had 6 bases not matched to a gene; V was cut back by 1 base and J by 4 bases. The CDR3 region has the DNA TGTGCCAGCAGCCAAGTCAGGGGGCAGGGAGGAAACACCATATATTTT. Translated, it gives CASSQVRGQGGNTIYF.

The chain has TRBV28 and TRBJ1-2; maybe TRBD1 (5 bases). Germline CDR1 and CDR2: MDHEN and SYDVKM. This CDR3 spans 13 amino acids. The ends were cut back, 6 bases at V and 8 bases at J, with 16 bases in the middle. This chain's CDR3 is CASRSGGLRGYTF. DNA of the CDR3: TGTGCCAGCAGATCTGGGGGACTGAGAGGCTACACCTTC.

Only one count was recorded for this clone. The genes are TRBV6-5 and TRBJ1-4, with a weak D call TRBD1 (5 bases). Germline loops: CDR1 MNHEY, CDR2 SVGAGI. Trimming took 7 bases from V and 0 from J, leaving 12 bases between them. This CDR3 has 15 residues. In DNA form, the CDR3 reads TGTGCCAGCACTAACACGGGGGCAACTAATGAAAAACTGTTTTTT. Its protein product is CASTNTGATNEKLFF.

The chain uses TRBV6-1 and TRBJ1-6; unclear D gene. The CDR3 length is 13 residues. The V end lost 1 base, the J end lost 7 bases, and 5 bases lay between the germline ends. The germline V gene has CDR1 MNHNS and CDR2 SASEGT. DNA for the CDR3: TGTGCCAGCAGTGAAGGGCAAAATTCACCCCTCCACTTT. As protein: CASSEGQNSPLHF.

The chain carries TRBV7-2 and TRBJ1-2; TRBD1 aligns across 8 bases. Germline lookup yields CDR1 SGHTA and CDR2 FQGNSA. With V trimmed by 5 bases and J by 4 bases, 9 bases remained unmatched. The CDR3 consists of 15 residues. The CDR3 spells CASSHGQGTIYGYTF. In DNA, the CDR3 is TGTGCCAGCAGCCACGGACAGGGCACAATCTATGGCTACACCTTC.

This chain uses TRBV6-5 with TRBJ1-2, with no clear D. Per germline, CDR1 MNHEY and CDR2 SVGAGI. The CDR3 sequence is 16 residues long. V was clipped by 0 bases and J by 0 bases, with 11 bases between them. The chain's CDR3 is CASSYSELIPNYGYTF. CDR3 in DNA: TGTGCCAGCAGTTACTCCGAACTGATTCCTAACTATGGCTACACCTTC.

This chain connects TRBV7-2 to TRBJ2-3; D remains unclear. The CDR3 length is 11 residues. Per the germline V gene, CDR1 is SGHTA and CDR2 is FQGNSA. Trimming left V 6 bases short and J 9 bases short, with 10 bases between. CDR3 sequence: CASSPLPTQYF. CDR3 coding DNA: TGTGCCAGCAGTCCCCTCCCGACGCAGTATTTT.

V usage is TRBV7-9 and J usage is TRBJ1-5, with D unclear. V lost 2 bases and J lost 5, with 7 bases in between. The CDR3 runs 13 residues. Germline V gene data show CDR1 as SEHNR and CDR2 as FQNEAQ (reference sequence). CDR3 region: CASSLKSDQPQHF. CDR3 coding DNA: TGTGCCAGCAGCTTAAAGAGTGATCAGCCCCAGCATTTT.

The chain is built from TRBV7-9 and TRBJ2-7, with D perhaps TRBD1 (5 bases). CDR3 length equals 17 residues. Looked up from germline, CDR1 is SEHNR and CDR2 is FQNEAQ (reference sequence). The ends were cut back, 3 bases at V and 6 bases at J, with 24 bases in the middle. The DNA for the CDR3 is TGTGCCAGCAGCTTCCGAAGAGTCCAGGGCGGAGTGAGCGAGCAGTACTTC. It specifies CASSFRRVQGGVSEQYF.

This sequence joins TRBV7-9 and TRBJ2-2, with 9 bases that match TRBD1. J gave up 4 bases and V 4 bases, and 7 bases lay outside the gene matches. The germline V gene has CDR1 SEHNR and CDR2 FQNEAQ (reference sequence). The CDR3 extends over 16 amino acids. The CDR3 nucleotides are TGTGCCAGCAGCTACATGACAGGGGGGAGCACCGGGGAGCTGTTTTTT. The encoded protein is CASSYMTGGSTGELFF. Full variable domain (missing parts from reference TRBV7-9 and TRBJ2-2): DTGVSQNPRHKITKRGQNVTFRCDPISEHNRLYWYRQTLGQGPEFLTYFQNEAQLEKSRLLSDRFSAERPKGSFSTLEIQRTEQGDSAMYLCASSYMTGGSTGELFFGEGSRLTVL.

The V call is TRBV14, the J call TRBJ1-6, with 8 bases aligning to TRBD1. This CDR3 has 14 residues. The V gene end was trimmed by 3 bases and the J gene end by 9 bases; junction bases not matched to a gene: 4. Germline V gene lookup returns CDR1 SGHDN and CDR2 FVKESK. The CDR3 nucleotides are TGTGCCAGCAGCCACGACAGGGGAGCTTCACCCCTCCACTTT. It is translated as CASSHDRGASPLHF.

The CDR3 sequence is CASSIGGFSYEQYF. CDR3 DNA: TGTGCCAGCAGCATAGGGGGATTCTCCTACGAGCAGTACTTC. The rearrangement uses TRBV5-6 and TRBJ2-7; maybe TRBD1 (6 bases). Germline CDR1 and CDR2: SGHDT and YYEEEE. The CDR3 contains 14 residues. Deletions cut 4 bases from V and 0 bases from J, with 11 bases between.